These T cell receptor beta chains were read from a single sample in a study of blood T cell repertoires in COVID-19. Sequencing was performed with immunoSEQ multiplex PCR; in TCRdb, only in-frame clones are kept and a portion is missing. The sample carries 40,000 to 50,000 clones, around 88% recorded once. The sequencing sample was made of peripheral blood. All receptors come from a woman aged 55 to 70 with acute or convalescent COVID-19. Both conserved end residues are part of each CDR3. The D gene is left open where the match is weak. Size values are once, few and many counts, or a class for expanded clones, and some rows have none.

clone size,CDR3 length,D gene,V gene,J gene,CDR3 DNA,CDR3 protein
.,14,TRBD1,TRBV5-1,TRBJ1-1,TGCGCCAGCAGTATCTCAGGGGGCAACACTGAAGCTTTCTTT,CASSISGGNTEAFF
.,13,TRBD1,TRBV6-6,TRBJ1-5,TGTGCCGGTGCGACAGGGAGCAATCAGCCCCAGCATTTT,CAGATGSNQPQHF
.,17,TRBD1,TRBV19,TRBJ2-5,TGTGCCAGTAGTATAGGTTGGGCAGGGGGCGGCGGAGAGACCCAGTACTTC,CASSIGWAGGGGETQYF
.,16,TRBD2,TRBV7-9,TRBJ2-2,TGTGCCAGCAGCCCCACGGGTAGCGGGACCAGCGGGGAGCTGTTTTTT,CASSPTGSGTSGELFF
.,13,.,TRBV28,TRBJ1-6,TGTGCCAGCAGGGTGGTGCAGAATTCACCCCTCCACTTT,CASRVVQNSPLHF
.,16,TRBD2,TRBV5-1,TRBJ2-1,TGCGCCAGCAGCTTGGGCGGGACTAGCGGGAGGAATGAGCAGTTCTTC,CASSLGGTSGRNEQFF
.,13,.,TRBV12-3/TRBV12-4,TRBJ2-1,TGTGCCAGCAGTCCTTCAGTATCAAATGAGCAGTTCTTC,CASSPSVSNEQFF
.,12,.,TRBV9,TRBJ2-1,TGTGCCAGCAGCGGCTACTACAATGAGCAGTTCTTC,CASSGYYNEQFF
.,16,.,TRBV6-6,TRBJ1-1,TGTGCCAGCAGTTACTCGTGGAGGGGCAGGGACACTGAAGCTTTCTTT,CASSYSWRGRDTEAFF
.,15,.,TRBV5-1,TRBJ1-4,TGCGCCAGCAGCTCAGGTGTCCAATCTAATGAAAAACTGTTTTTT,CASSSGVQSNEKLFF
.,14,.,TRBV3-1/TRBV3-2,TRBJ1-2,TGTGCCAGCAGCCCGACCGGGGGGCGAGGTGGCTACACCTTC,CASSPTGGRGGYTF
.,16,.,TRBV15,TRBJ2-5,TGTGCCACCAGCAGAGGGGGGCGTGGTTCCCAAGAGACCCAGTACTTC,CATSRGGRGSQETQYF
.,15,.,TRBV7-7,TRBJ2-3,TGTGCCAGCAGCTCGACGGGTGCTAGCACAGATACGCAGTATTTT,CASSSTGASTDTQYF
.,14,TRBD1,TRBV5-1,TRBJ1-1,TGCGCCAGCAGCTGGACAGGGAGGAACACTGAAGCTTTCTTT,CASSWTGRNTEAFF
once,15,.,TRBV10-2,TRBJ2-1,TGCGCCAGCAGACCAGGGAGGGGGGTCTACAATGAGCAGTTCTTC,CASRPGRGVYNEQFF
.,15,TRBD1,TRBV3-1/TRBV3-2,TRBJ1-5,TGTGCCAGCAGCCAAGGACAGGGTCCCTTTCAGCCCCAGCATTTT,CASSQGQGPFQPQHF
few,12,.,TRBV28,TRBJ1-6,TGTGCCAGCAGGTACAGGGATTCACCCCTCCACTTT,CASRYRDSPLHF
.,15,.,TRBV10-1,TRBJ2-3,TGCGCCAGCAGAGCTAGCCCGGTTGTAACAGATACGCAGTATTTT,CASRASPVVTDTQYF
.,13,TRBD1,TRBV2,TRBJ2-1,TGTGCCACCAGGACAGGTCGGGGTAATGAGCAGTTCTTC,CATRTGRGNEQFF
.,14,.,TRBV14,TRBJ2-5,TGTGCCAGCAGCCGACGACAGAACCAAGAGACCCAGTACTTC,CASSRRQNQETQYF
few,17,TRBD2,TRBV18,TRBJ2-3,TGTGCCAGCTCACAAGCGGGAGGAATAACAGGCACAGATACGCAGTATTTT,CASSQAGGITGTDTQYF
.,15,.,TRBV10-3,TRBJ1-1,TGTGCCATCAGTGAGTCGGGACTTGTGAACACTGAAGCTTTCTTT,CAISESGLVNTEAFF
.,13,TRBD1,TRBV27,TRBJ1-5,TGTGCCAGCAGTTTAGCAGGGGGACAGCCCCAGCATTTT,CASSLAGGQPQHF
.,14,TRBD1,TRBV5-1,TRBJ2-1,TGCGCCAGCAGCACCGGACAGGGAAACAATGAGCAGTTCTTC,CASSTGQGNNEQFF
.,16,TRBD1,TRBV7-2,TRBJ2-1,TGTGCCAGCAGCCAGAACGGACAGGGCTCCTACAATGAGCAGTTCTTC,CASSQNGQGSYNEQFF
.,14,TRBD1,TRBV2,TRBJ1-2,TGTGCCAGCAGTGGGGACAGGGGATTCTATGGCTACACCTTC,CASSGDRGFYGYTF
.,16,TRBD2,TRBV19,TRBJ2-7,TGTGCCAGTAGTACGGACTTAGCGGGGGGCACCTACGAGCAGTACTTC,CASSTDLAGGTYEQYF
.,15,TRBD1,TRBV9,TRBJ2-7,TGTGCCAGCAGCGTTCAACAGGGGCCCTCCTACGAGCAGTACTTC,CASSVQQGPSYEQYF
.,17,TRBD2,TRBV5-1,TRBJ2-3,TGCGCCAGCAGCTCCTATAGCGGGGGTGGAAGCACAGATACGCAGTATTTT,CASSSYSGGGSTDTQYF